This section outlines one T cell receptor beta chain sequence together with its context. This CDR3 has 15 residues. CDR1 SGHTA and CDR2 FQGNSA come from the germline V gene. The germline V and J ends were trimmed by 5 bases and 4 bases, with 15 bases remaining between them. The data were obtained in a study of cytomegalovirus exposure and HLA in healthy donors. A multiplex PCR was run with 60 Vbeta primers and 13 Jbeta primers. Sequenced by immunoSEQ multiplex PCR; TCRdb stores in-frame clones only, minus some. The sample has approximately 110,000 clones; more than 60% are singletons. The source material was PBMCs. This clonotype was sampled from a woman aged 40-49 years in good health and CMV-seronegative. The chain joins TRBV7-2 to TRBJ1-3; TRBD1 is a possible D gene (6 bases). This chain's CDR3 is CASSPNRVSGNTIYF. In DNA form, the CDR3 reads TGTGCCAGCAGCCCGAACAGGGTATCCGGAAACACCATATATTTT.